Following are 10 T cell receptor beta chains from one sample sequenced in a study of cytomegalovirus exposure and HLA in healthy donors. Vbeta (60) and Jbeta (13) primers were used in the PCR. Method: immunoSEQ multiplex PCR; TCRdb's copy keeps in-frame clones and lacks some. The sample records approximately 99,000 clones, about four fifths being singletons. The sequenced sample consisted of PBMCs. Every receptor here comes from a male donor in good health and CMV-seropositive.

The chain recombines TRBV5-1 with TRBJ1-4; TRBD1 matches 9 bases. This CDR3 comprises 14 residues. Trimming at V came to 4 bases and at J to 7 bases, leaving 5 bases not matched to a gene. The V gene's germline CDR1 is SGHRS and CDR2 YFSETQ. The CDR3 nucleotides are TGCGCCAGCAGCGGGGGGACAGGGAGTGAAAAACTGTTTTTT. Amino acid sequence: CASSGGTGSEKLFF.

CDR3 sequence reads: CASSPGLIYGYTF. The CDR3 nucleotides read TGTGCCAGCAGCCCCGGACTAATCTATGGCTACACCTTC. The chain joins TRBV9 to TRBJ1-2; D is unresolved. Per the germline V gene, CDR1 is SGDLS and CDR2 is YYNGEE. The CDR3 spans 13 residues. V dropped 4 bases and J dropped 4 bases, with 11 bases sitting between them.

V and J are TRBV7-6 and TRBJ1-3; D ambiguous. This CDR3 contains 13 residues. Trimming shortened V by 3 bases and J by 0 bases, and 3 bases separated the two germline ends. The germline V gene encodes CDR1 SGHVS and CDR2 FNYEAQ. CDR3 region: CASSLSSGNTIYF. The CDR3 coding sequence is TGTGCCAGCAGCTTGAGCTCTGGAAACACCATATATTTT.

This clone was observed a handful of times. This chain connects TRBV2 to TRBJ1-4; TRBD1 agrees at 7 bases. Germline values: CDR1 SNHLY, CDR2 FYNNEI. Trimming at V came to 6 bases and at J to 3 bases, leaving 7 bases not matched to a gene. This CDR3 contains 15 residues. CDR3: CASRFLGQSNEKLFF. In DNA form, the CDR3 reads TGTGCCAGCAGATTCCTGGGACAGTCTAATGAAAAACTGTTTTTT.

The CDR3 here is CASSCPGTSGVVLYEQYF. The CDR3 bases are TGTGCCAGCAGCTGTCCCGGGACTAGCGGGGTGGTATTGTACGAGCAGTACTTC. V and J are TRBV5-4 and TRBJ2-7; 13 bases are a match to TRBD2. This CDR3 is built from 18 residues. CDR1 and CDR2 from the germline V gene are SGHNT and YYREEE (reference sequence). J lost 4 bases, V lost 3 bases, and 13 bases had no gene match.

The chain uses TRBV4-2 and TRBJ2-7; D remains unclear. There are 14 residues in the CDR3. Trimming pared 1 base from V and 0 bases from J, leaving 7 bases between. Germline V lookup: CDR1 LGHNA, CDR2 YNFKEQ. The CDR3 coding sequence is TGTGCCAGCAGCCAAGCCCCGGGCTCCTACGAGCAGTACTTC. It encodes CASSQAPGSYEQYF.

The sample holds one count of this clone. The gene calls are TRBV5-6 and TRBJ2-1, with D possibly TRBD1 on 6 matching bases. The CDR3 totals 13 residues. The V gene's germline CDR1 is SGHDT and CDR2 YYEEEE. V gave up 4 bases and J gave up 4 bases, with 9 bases separating them. As DNA, the CDR3 is TGTGCCAGCAGCACGGACAGATACAATGAGCAGTTCTTC. Translation gives CASSTDRYNEQFF.

The genes are TRBV7-6 and TRBJ1-2; TRBD1 matches at 12 bases. CDR3 size: 17 residues. V gave up 5 bases and J gave up 4 bases; unmatched junction bases: 11. Germline CDR1 and CDR2: SGHVS and FNYEAQ. This CDR3 is CASSLQGQGAPTYGYTF. The CDR3 nucleotides are TGTGCCAGCAGCCTACAGGGACAGGGGGCGCCGACCTATGGCTACACCTTC. The complete variable domain, with remaining parts taken from reference TRBV7-6 and TRBJ1-2, reads GAGVSQSPRYKVTKRGQDVALRCDPISGHVSLYWYRQALGQGPEFLTYFNYEAQQDKSGLPNDRFSAERPEGSISTLTIQRTEQRDSAMYRCASSLQGQGAPTYGYTFGSGTRLTVV.

The chain combines TRBV11-2 with TRBJ2-7, with D perhaps matching TRBD2 (6 bases). Germline CDR1 is SGHAT and CDR2 is FQNNGV. With 8 bases removed from V and 0 bases from J, the gap between germline ends came to 20 bases. This CDR3 has 16 amino acids. CDR3 bases: TGTGCCAGCGTTAATCTCGGGGGTAGGAGCTCCTACGAGCAGTACTTC. It specifies CASVNLGGRSSYEQYF.

The gene calls are TRBV6-5 and TRBJ1-1; D might be TRBD1 (6 bases). The CDR3 has 14 amino acids. From germline, CDR1 is MNHEY and CDR2 SVGAGI. Trimming shortened V by 2 bases and J by 4 bases, and 11 bases separated the two germline ends. CDR3 sequence: CASSYGAGATEAFF. CDR3 DNA sequence: TGTGCCAGCAGTTACGGGGCGGGGGCCACTGAAGCTTTCTTT.